The 18 T cell receptor beta chains below were found in one sample sequenced in a study of blood T cell repertoires in COVID-19. Data came from immunoSEQ multiplex PCR; TCRdb stores just in-frame clones and leaves some out. The table shows over 200,000 clones, with approximately 86% occurring only once. The sequenced material came from peripheral blood. The receptors here all came from a woman in her 30s with acute or convalescent COVID-19.

The chain recombines TRBV18 with TRBJ2-1; 12 bases align to TRBD1. Germline V lookup: CDR1 KGHSH, CDR2 LQKENI. The CDR3 has 15 residues. The V segment lost 6 bases and the J segment 6 bases; nucleotides outside the gene matches: 6. CDR3 nucleotides: TGTGCCAGCTCGGTCCGGGACAGGGGGCGCAATGAGCAGTTCTTC. It specifies CASSVRDRGRNEQFF.

The chain employs TRBV9 and TRBJ1-3, with a weak D call TRBD1 (6 bases). Germline assignment: CDR1 SGDLS and CDR2 YYNGEE. The germline V and J ends were trimmed by 4 bases and 4 bases, with 18 bases remaining between them. CDR3 length: 16 residues. The CDR3 DNA follows: TGTGCCAGCAGCCCCGATTTACAGGGCGGGGGAAACACCATATATTTT. This translates into CASSPDLQGGGNTIYF.

The V gene is TRBV7-2, the J gene TRBJ2-7; maybe TRBD2 (6 bases). The CDR3 runs 17 residues. Looked up from germline, CDR1 is SGHTA and CDR2 is FQGNSA. Trimming stripped 7 bases from V and 5 bases from J, with 27 bases between. As DNA, the CDR3 is TGTGCCAGCACACTCTGGGGGGTAGGGCCTGATGTACACGAGCAGTACTTC. Translating it yields CASTLWGVGPDVHEQYF.

The chain joins TRBV11-2 to TRBJ2-7, with TRBD1 matching over 8 bases. This CDR3 region has 17 residues. The germline gives CDR1 SGHAT, CDR2 FQNNGV. The V and J ends lost 1 base and 5 bases, in that order; junction bases with no gene match: 13. The CDR3 DNA is TGTGCCAGCAGCTTAGTCGCCCAGGGGGCTTCTTGGAACGAGCAGTACTTC. Amino acid sequence: CASSLVAQGASWNEQYF.

This clone showed up just once. The chain employs TRBV4-3 and TRBJ2-2; D gene unclear. Trimming took off 0 bases at V and 6 bases at J, with 11 bases between the two ends. This CDR3 comprises 15 residues. The germline gives CDR1 LGHNA, CDR2 YSLEER. Here the CDR3 reads CASSQDLLGAGELFF. The CDR3 DNA follows: TGCGCCAGCAGCCAAGATTTATTGGGCGCCGGGGAGCTGTTTTTT.

The CDR3 region has the DNA TGCGCCAGCAGCTTTAGACAGGGCCCGACCCAGTACTTC. As protein: CASSFRQGPTQYF. The chain combines TRBV5-1 with TRBJ2-5; 7 bases agree with TRBD1. The V segment lost 2 bases and the J segment 7 bases; nucleotides outside the gene matches: 5. CDR1 is SGHRS, CDR2 YFSETQ, per germline. This CDR3 has 13 residues.

The chain links TRBV6-2 or TRBV6-3 to TRBJ1-6; TRBD1 aligns across 8 bases. Germline CDR1 and CDR2: MNHEY and SVGEGT. The ends lost 4 bases at V and 7 bases at J; junction bases unmatched: 0. The CDR3 contains 13 residues. This CDR3 reads CASSWTGNSPLHF. In nucleotides, the CDR3 is TGTGCCAGCAGTTGGACAGGGAATTCACCCCTCCACTTT.

This clone has only a few counts. V usage is TRBV5-4 and J usage is TRBJ2-1; 8 bases are shared with TRBD2. Germline CDR1 reads SGHNT; CDR2 reads YYREEE (reference sequence). Trimming took 2 bases from V and 7 from J; bases not matched to a gene: 5. This CDR3 is 14 amino acids long. This chain's CDR3 is CASSFRTSINEQFF. CDR3 nucleotides: TGTGCCAGCAGCTTCCGGACTAGCATAAATGAGCAGTTCTTC.

The CDR3 bases are TGTGCCTCTCGACTGCGGGCTAATTCCTACGAGCAGTACTTC. Its translation: CASRLRANSYEQYF. This chain uses TRBV30 with TRBJ2-7; a weak D match, TRBD2 (5 bases). Germline CDR1 is GTSNPN and CDR2 is SVGIG (reference sequence). This CDR3 is built from 14 residues. Trimming took 7 bases from V and 1 from J, leaving 17 bases between them.

This clone was found a few times. The gene calls are TRBV11-2 and TRBJ2-5, with 10 nucleotides matching TRBD2. CDR3 length: 18 amino acids. Germline CDR1 and CDR2: SGHAT and FQNNGV. The trim removed 4 bases at V and 0 bases at J, leaving 11 bases unmatched. The CDR3 protein is CASSSNPWLAGDQETQYF. CDR3 DNA sequence: TGTGCCAGCAGCTCGAACCCCTGGCTAGCGGGAGACCAAGAGACCCAGTACTTC.

The V and J genes are TRBV9 and TRBJ2-1; a possible D gene is TRBD2 (5 bases). There are 14 residues in the CDR3. CDR1 is SGDLS and CDR2 is YYNGEE in the germline V gene. V was cut by 1 base and J by 8 bases, with 13 bases left in between. CDR3 bases: TGTGCCAGCAGCGTAAGTTCTAGCCTCCATGAGCAGTTCTTC. Protein: CASSVSSSLHEQFF. The variable domain in full, completed from reference TRBV9 and TRBJ2-1, reads DSGVTQTPKHLITATGQRVTLRCSPRSGDLSVYWYQQSLDQGLQFLIQYYNGEERAKGNILERFSAQQFPDLHSELNLSSLELGDSALYFCASSVSSSLHEQFFGPGTRLTVL.

This clone was observed once. The J gene is TRBJ1-1, the V gene TRBV7-6; D gene ambiguous. The CDR3 sequence is 15 residues long. Deletions cut 2 bases from V and 5 bases from J, with 15 bases between. Germline V gene lookup returns CDR1 SGHVS and CDR2 FNYEAQ. The CDR3 loop reads CASSLLVGEPTEAFF. CDR3 nucleotides: TGTGCCAGCAGCTTATTAGTCGGAGAGCCGACTGAAGCTTTCTTT.

This chain joins TRBV24-1 and TRBJ1-2; the match to TRBD1 covers 9 bases. The CDR3 spans 14 residues. Germline CDR1 KGHDR, CDR2 SFDVKD. V shed 3 bases and J 6 bases; nucleotides not matched to a gene: 4. The CDR3 nucleotides read TGTGCCACCAGTGATGGGGACAGGGTAGATGGCTACACCTTC. Translation: CATSDGDRVDGYTF.

The V and J genes are TRBV19 and TRBJ1-2; D gene unclear. The germline V gene encodes CDR1 LNHDA and CDR2 SQIVND (reference sequence). The CDR3 runs 15 residues. V lost 6 bases and J 0 bases, leaving 14 bases between the germline ends. The CDR3 coding sequence is TGTGCCAGTAGGACACAGCCCCGGACTAACTATGGCTACACCTTC. It is translated as CASRTQPRTNYGYTF.

The chain couples TRBV7-9 to TRBJ1-1; 9 bases fit TRBD1. The V gene end was trimmed by 6 bases and the J gene end by 7 bases; junction bases not matched to a gene: 9. Per germline, CDR1 SEHNR and CDR2 FQNEAQ (reference sequence). The CDR3 extends over 14 amino acids. CDR3 sequence: CASSRRTGEIEAFF. In nucleotides, the CDR3 is TGTGCCAGCAGTCGACGGACAGGGGAGATTGAAGCTTTCTTT.

V gene TRBV20-1 combines with J gene TRBJ2-7; TRBD2 might be the D (6 bases). CDR3 size: 12 residues. Trimming stripped 3 bases from V and 3 bases from J, with 9 bases between. Germline CDR1 is DFQATT and CDR2 is SNEGSKA (reference sequence). CDR3 sequence (DNA): TGCAGTGCTAGTTTGCGGGACTACGAGCAGTACTTC. Protein sequence: CSASLRDYEQYF.

The rearrangement links TRBV3-1 (or the pseudogene TRBV3-2) to TRBJ2-5; D perhaps matches TRBD2 (6 bases). With 3 bases removed from V and 5 bases from J, the gap between germline ends came to 10 bases. Germline V gene sequence: CDR1 LGHDT, CDR2 YNNKEL (reference sequence). The CDR3 is 13 residues long. This chain's CDR3 is CASSHLATETQYF. The CDR3 region has the DNA TGTGCCAGCAGCCACCTAGCGACGGAGACCCAGTACTTC.

CDR3 sequence: CSVDGLAEYPYNEQFF. The CDR3 DNA reads as TGCAGCGTTGATGGGCTAGCGGAATACCCCTACAATGAGCAGTTCTTC. The chain recombines TRBV29-1 with TRBJ2-1; 7 nucleotides agree with TRBD2. The CDR3 has 16 amino acids. The trim removed 3 bases at V and 2 bases at J, leaving 10 bases unmatched. Germline loops: CDR1 SQVTM, CDR2 ANQGSEA.